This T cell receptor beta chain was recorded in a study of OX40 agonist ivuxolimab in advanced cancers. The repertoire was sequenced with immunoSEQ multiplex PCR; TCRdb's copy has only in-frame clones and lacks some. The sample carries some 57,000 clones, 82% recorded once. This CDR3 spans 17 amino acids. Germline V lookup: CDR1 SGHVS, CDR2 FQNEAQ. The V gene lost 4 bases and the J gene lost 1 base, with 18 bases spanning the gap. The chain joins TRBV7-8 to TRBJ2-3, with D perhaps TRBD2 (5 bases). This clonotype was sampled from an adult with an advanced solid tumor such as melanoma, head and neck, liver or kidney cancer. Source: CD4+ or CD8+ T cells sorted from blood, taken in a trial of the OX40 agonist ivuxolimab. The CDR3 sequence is CASSYLPGSGGTDTQYF. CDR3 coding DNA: TGTGCCAGCAGCTACTTACCGGGTTCCGGGGGCACAGATACGCAGTATTTT. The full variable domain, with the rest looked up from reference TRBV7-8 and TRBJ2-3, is GAGVSQSPRYKVAKRGQDVALRCDPISGHVSLFWYQQALGQGPEFLTYFQNEAQLDKSGLPSDRFFAERPEGSVSTLKIQRTQQEDSAVYLCASSYLPGSGGTDTQYFGPGTRLTVL.